These 24 T cell receptor beta chains came from one sample sequenced in a study of graft-versus-host responses after intestinal transplantation. TCRdb's copy holds only in-frame clones and misses some; the assay was immunoSEQ multiplex PCR. The sample consists of around 110,000 clones, around 94% of them appearing once. These receptors have no known antigen. Material: unstimulated CD4+ T cells sorted from spleen or lymph node cells, obtained before transplant. The receptors were sampled from a human donor who was the organ donor for an intestinal transplant.

CDR3 sequence (DNA): TGCAGTGCTAGGGGGGAGGATGGCTACACCTTC. As protein: CSARGEDGYTF. The gene calls are TRBV20-1 and TRBJ1-2; D is possibly TRBD1 (5 bases). The CDR3 has 11 residues. CDR1 is DFQATT and CDR2 is SNEGSKA in the germline V gene (reference sequence). V lost 3 bases and J 6 bases, leaving 8 bases between the germline ends.

The V and J genes are TRBV18 and TRBJ2-5; D is perhaps TRBD1 (5 bases). Trimming took 4 bases from V and 3 from J, leaving 9 bases between them. This CDR3 has 13 amino acids. Germline V CDR1 and CDR2: KGHSH, LQKENI. The CDR3 nucleotides read TGTGCCAGCTCACGCGCGACAGAAGAGACCCAGTACTTC. Translation gives CASSRATEETQYF.

V and J are TRBV7-2 and TRBJ2-2; D is uncertain. Trimming took off 6 bases at V and 5 bases at J, with 4 bases between the two ends. The CDR3 is 11 amino acids. The germline gives CDR1 SGHTA, CDR2 FQGNSA. The CDR3 reads CASSVTGELFF. CDR3 nucleotide sequence: TGTGCCAGCAGTGTGACCGGGGAGCTGTTTTTT.

The V and J genes are TRBV6-5 and TRBJ1-1, with 7 bases identical to TRBD1. With V trimmed by 4 bases and J by 5 bases, 13 bases remained unmatched. CDR3 length: 16 amino acids. Germline loops: CDR1 MNHEY, CDR2 SVGAGI. CDR3 amino acids: CASSLGTGVGRTEAFF. In DNA, the CDR3 is TGTGCCAGCAGTTTGGGAACAGGGGTCGGTAGGACTGAAGCTTTCTTT.

The chain employs TRBV6-5 and TRBJ1-1, with D unclear. CDR1 and CDR2 (germline): MNHEY, SVGAGI. The CDR3 is 14 amino acids. V shed 7 bases and J shed 1 base, with 13 bases lying between them. CDR3 in amino acids: CASTTSRGNTEAFF. CDR3 coding DNA: TGTGCCAGCACCACATCGCGGGGGAACACTGAAGCTTTCTTT.

The V call is TRBV7-3, the J call TRBJ2-1; perhaps TRBD2 as D (5 bases). V was cut by 2 bases and J by 13 bases, with 15 bases left in between. Germline CDR1 SGHTA, CDR2 FQGTGA. The CDR3 contains 13 residues. In nucleotides, the CDR3 is TGTGCCAGCAGCTTAGTCTCCGCTAGCTTACAGTTCTTC. Its protein product is CASSLVSASLQFF.

The table lists this clone with a count of one. CDR3 protein: CASSLGGRDTEAFF. CDR3 coding DNA: TGTGCCAGCAGCTTAGGGGGTAGGGACACTGAAGCTTTCTTT. The rearrangement joins TRBV11-2 to TRBJ1-1; no clear D gene. The CDR3 contains 14 residues. Trimming removed 1 base at V and 3 bases at J, with 9 bases between. Germline CDR1 reads SGHAT; CDR2 reads FQNNGV.

The V gene is TRBV4-2, the J gene TRBJ1-5; a weak D match, TRBD1 (5 bases). The CDR3 sequence is 17 residues long. Trimming left V 7 bases short and J 0 bases short, with 19 bases between. Germline V CDR1 and CDR2: LGHNA, YNFKEQ. The chain's CDR3 is CASTPTGGVNSNQPQHF. CDR3 nucleotides: TGTGCCAGCACCCCCACCGGAGGGGTTAATAGCAATCAGCCCCAGCATTTT.

The rearrangement links TRBV9 to TRBJ2-5, with 15 nucleotides matching TRBD2. Trimming removed 2 bases from V and 5 bases from J; junction bases left unmatched: 4. The CDR3 has 16 residues. CDR1 and CDR2 from the germline V gene are SGDLS and YYNGEE. Here the CDR3 reads CASSVGLAGGWETQYF. The DNA for the CDR3 is TGTGCCAGCAGCGTGGGACTAGCGGGAGGATGGGAGACCCAGTACTTC.

V usage is TRBV23-1 and J usage is TRBJ2-5, with TRBD2 as a possible D gene (5 bases). TRBV23-1 is designated an ORF whose function remains uncertain. The CDR3 extends over 12 amino acids. V lost 2 bases and J 10 bases, leaving 11 bases between the germline ends. CDR3 bases: TGCGCCAGCAGTCAAACGACTAATTGCCAGTACTTC. It encodes CASSQTTNCQYF.

This chain joins TRBV30 and TRBJ1-1; D is uncertain. This CDR3 has 13 amino acids. Germline V gene lookup returns CDR1 GTSNPN and CDR2 SVGIG (reference sequence). Between the trimmed V and J ends, which lost 2 bases and 1 base, there was a span of 8 bases. The CDR3 sequence: CAWSKSGNTEAFF. The CDR3 bases are TGTGCCTGGAGTAAGTCCGGGAACACTGAAGCTTTCTTT.

The chain employs TRBV6-1 and TRBJ2-5, with D possibly matching TRBD1 (6 bases). This CDR3 is 15 amino acids long. The ends were cut back, 11 bases at V and 4 bases at J, with 23 bases in the middle. Germline loops: CDR1 MNHNS, CDR2 SASEGT. In DNA, the CDR3 is TGTGCCCATGAAAACACCCGAGGGGGACGAGAGACCCAGTACTTC. Residues: CAHENTRGGRETQYF.

The chain couples TRBV5-5 to TRBJ2-7; no clear D gene. This CDR3 contains 17 residues. Trimming stripped 4 bases from V and 2 bases from J, with 22 bases between. The germline gives CDR1 SGHKS, CDR2 YYEKEE (reference sequence). CDR3 residues: CASSPRARFDVPYEQYF. The CDR3, as DNA: TGTGCCAGCAGCCCGAGAGCCCGGTTCGACGTCCCCTACGAGCAGTACTTC.

This rearrangement joins TRBV18 to TRBJ2-7, with D perhaps assigned TRBD1 or TRBD2 (6 bases each). This CDR3 region has 13 residues. Trimming cost V 3 bases and J 6 bases, with 12 bases left between them. Germline CDR1 and CDR2: KGHSH and LQKENI. CDR3 protein: CASSPRRGGEQYF. CDR3 DNA sequence: TGTGCCAGCTCACCCCGCAGGGGAGGCGAGCAGTACTTC. Drawing the rest from reference TRBV18 and TRBJ2-7, the complete variable domain is NAGVMQNPRHLVRRRGQEARLRCSPMKGHSHVYWYRQLPEEGLKFMVYLQKENIIDESGMPKERFSAEFPKEGPSILRIQQVVRGDSAAYFCASSPRRGGEQYFGPGTRLTVT.

The CDR3, as DNA: TGCGCCAGCAGCCAAGAAAGAATCGGGAGGGCTGGGGCCAACGTCCTGACTTTC. This sequence encodes CASSQERIGRAGANVLTF. The rearrangement joins TRBV4-1 to TRBJ2-6; TRBD2 matches 8 bases. CDR1 is MGHRA and CDR2 is YSYEKL in the germline V gene. The ends lost 0 bases at V and 2 bases at J; junction bases unmatched: 6. This CDR3 is 18 amino acids long.

This sequence joins TRBV6-5 and TRBJ2-2; the D is unclear. From germline, CDR1 is MNHEY and CDR2 SVGAGI. Trimming cost V 5 bases and J 7 bases, with 8 bases left between them. The CDR3 loop spans 12 amino acids. As DNA, the CDR3 is TGTGCCAGCAGTCCCCAAGGCGGGGAGCTGTTTTTT. Protein: CASSPQGGELFF.

The genes are TRBV30 and TRBJ2-1; 7 nucleotides line up with TRBD2. Germline lookup yields CDR1 GTSNPN and CDR2 SVGIG (reference sequence). The V and J ends lost 2 bases and 13 bases, in that order; junction bases with no gene match: 11. The CDR3 consists of 13 residues. DNA for the CDR3: TGTGCCTGGAGTCAAAACGGGAGGCCGGTTCAGTTCTTC. It codes for CAWSQNGRPVQFF.

The chain combines TRBV4-2 with TRBJ2-1; the D is unclear. This CDR3 is built from 16 residues. The ends were cut back, 0 bases at V and 3 bases at J, with 12 bases in the middle. CDR1 is LGHNA and CDR2 is YNFKEQ in the germline V gene. The CDR3 protein is CASSQDMSALYNEQFF. CDR3 sequence (DNA): TGTGCCAGCAGCCAAGATATGAGCGCCCTCTACAATGAGCAGTTCTTC.

As to this clone: A junction end diverges from the germline sequence, so it may reflect a read error. The chain links TRBV7-2 to TRBJ2-5; 9 bases match TRBD2. The V gene's germline CDR1 is SGHTA and CDR2 FQGNSA. The CDR3 is made up of 14 amino acids. CDR3 sequence reads: CASSVAGVGETQYF. CDR3 coding DNA: TGTGCCAGCAGCGTAGCGGGAGTGGGAGAGACCCAGTACTTC.

The chain combines TRBV6-6 with TRBJ2-7; D not resolved. Germline CDR1 MNHNY, CDR2 SVGAGI (reference sequence). CDR3 length: 14 residues. V gave up 2 bases and J gave up 0 bases, with 8 bases separating them. For the CDR3, the DNA is TGTGCCAGCAGTTACAGGGCTCCCTCCTACGAGCAGTACTTC. Translation: CASSYRAPSYEQYF.

V and J are TRBV5-1 and TRBJ2-1; no clear D. The length of the CDR3 is 13 residues. Per the germline V gene, CDR1 is SGHRS and CDR2 is YFSETQ. The V and J ends lost 1 base and 9 bases respectively, with 11 bases between them. The DNA for the CDR3 is TGCGCCAGCAGCTTGTCAGTAAACGGTGAGCAGTTCTTC. It translates to CASSLSVNGEQFF.

This clone has just a few counts. V and J are TRBV6-6 and TRBJ1-4; 8 bases are a match to TRBD1. CDR1 is MNHNY, CDR2 SVGAGI, per germline (reference sequence). This CDR3 has 15 residues. The V segment lost 5 bases and the J segment 2 bases; nucleotides outside the gene matches: 4. The CDR3 reads CASSLRQGTNEKLFF. The DNA of the CDR3 is TGTGCCAGCAGTCTCCGACAGGGGACTAATGAAAAACTGTTTTTT.

The chain joins TRBV7-2 to TRBJ2-4; D not resolved. The V end lost 0 bases, the J end lost 6 bases, and 6 bases lay between the germline ends. This CDR3 has 13 amino acids. The V gene's germline CDR1 is SGHTA and CDR2 FQGNSA. Written as DNA, the CDR3 is TGTGCCAGCAGCTTAGCAGCAGGAAACATTCAGTACTTC. Its protein product is CASSLAAGNIQYF.

V usage is TRBV10-3 and J usage is TRBJ2-2, with 7 bases lining up with TRBD1. The CDR3 spans 15 residues. V trimming: 10 bases; J trimming: 2 bases; junction bases outside the gene matches: 10. CDR1 is ENHRY and CDR2 is SYGVKD in the germline V gene. The CDR3 loop reads CATATGTANTGELFF. CDR3 DNA sequence: TGTGCCACCGCAACCGGGACAGCTAACACCGGGGAGCTGTTTTTT.